These 5 T cell receptor beta chains share one sample of origin, sequenced in a study of T cell responses to AZD1222 COVID-19 vaccine. The assay was immunoSEQ multiplex PCR, and TCRdb's table has in-frame clones only and misses some. This table holds roughly 70,000 clones, 65% to 90% found once. The sample here was peripheral blood, taken on day 0 of AZD1222 vaccination. The receptors were sampled from an adult in good health.

The gene calls are TRBV7-3 and TRBJ1-2; D may be TRBD1 (6 bases). Germline CDR1 reads SGHTA; CDR2 reads FQGTGA. The CDR3 has 15 amino acids. V was trimmed by 1 base and J by 7 bases, leaving 16 bases between them. CDR3: CASSLNLGGPVGYTF. For the CDR3, the DNA is TGTGCCAGCAGCTTAAACCTAGGGGGTCCGGTTGGCTACACCTTC. Using reference TRBV7-3 and TRBJ1-2 for the parts outside the CDR3, the full variable domain is GAGVSQTPSNKVTEKGKYVELRCDPISGHTALYWYRQSLGQGPEFLIYFQGTGAADDSGLPNDRFFAVRPEGSVSTLKIQRTERGDSAVYLCASSLNLGGPVGYTFGSGTRLTVV.

The gene calls are TRBV10-3 and TRBJ2-7; the D gene is possibly TRBD1 (6 bases). V shed 10 bases and J shed 2 bases, with 15 bases lying between them. This CDR3 is 13 amino acids long. Germline CDR1 reads ENHRY; CDR2 reads SYGVKD. In nucleotides, the CDR3 is TGTGCCACGCTAACCGGGACAACCTACGAGCAGTACTTC. This encodes CATLTGTTYEQYF.

The count of this clone is one. Other DNA sequences in the sample encode the same CDR3. The CDR3 region is CASSLGQGSNEQYF. DNA of the CDR3: TGTGCCAGCAGCCTGGGACAGGGAAGTAACGAGCAGTACTTC. The chain has TRBV7-6 and TRBJ2-7; 9 bases line up with TRBD1. Looked up from germline, CDR1 is SGHVS and CDR2 is FNYEAQ. There are 14 residues in the CDR3. Germline trimming cut 5 bases from V and 5 bases from J; bases unmatched to any gene: 7.

This clone was detected a few times. The V call is TRBV19, the J call TRBJ1-2, with 11 bases identical to TRBD1. The length of the CDR3 is 16 residues. With 6 bases clipped from V and 5 bases from J, the junction kept 11 bases outside the gene matches. CDR1 and CDR2 (germline): LNHDA, SQIVND (reference sequence). Written as DNA, the CDR3 is TGTGCCAGTAGGGCTGCTGGACAGGGGGCTCGATATGGCTACACCTTC. Translation gives CASRAAGQGARYGYTF.

This clone was picked up a small number of times. This chain links TRBV7-3 with TRBJ2-1, with D maybe TRBD2 (6 bases). Looked up from germline, CDR1 is SGHTA and CDR2 is FQGTGA. V gave up 5 bases and J gave up 9 bases, with 14 bases separating them. This CDR3 region has 13 residues. Here the CDR3 DNA reads TGTGCCAGCAGCCAAGTCGGGGGACCTGAGCAGTTCTTC. Translation: CASSQVGGPEQFF.